Sequencing of this T cell receptor (beta chain) was carried out in a study of cytomegalovirus exposure and HLA in healthy donors. A note on this clone: What it recognizes is unknown.

Study results and caveats: A later look showed TCR association rates differing by HLA locus, highest for DRB1 and lowest for HLA-C.

It was with 60 Vbeta and 13 Jbeta primers that the PCR ran. The assay was immunoSEQ multiplex PCR, and TCRdb's table has in-frame clones only and misses some. This repertoire shows some 71,000 clones, about 70% found once; its top ten account for around a tenth. V gave up 6 bases and J gave up 8 bases; unmatched junction bases: 4. This CDR3 spans 13 amino acids. Germline CDR1 SGHDT, CDR2 YYEEEE. Specimen: PBMCs. This receptor was identified in a woman between 50 and 59 years old in good health and CMV-seropositive. The chain joins TRBV5-6 to TRBJ1-6; TRBD1 matches 8 bases. CDR3 amino acids: CASTETGDSPLHF. CDR3 nucleotide sequence: TGTGCCAGCACCGAGACAGGGGATTCACCCCTCCACTTT.